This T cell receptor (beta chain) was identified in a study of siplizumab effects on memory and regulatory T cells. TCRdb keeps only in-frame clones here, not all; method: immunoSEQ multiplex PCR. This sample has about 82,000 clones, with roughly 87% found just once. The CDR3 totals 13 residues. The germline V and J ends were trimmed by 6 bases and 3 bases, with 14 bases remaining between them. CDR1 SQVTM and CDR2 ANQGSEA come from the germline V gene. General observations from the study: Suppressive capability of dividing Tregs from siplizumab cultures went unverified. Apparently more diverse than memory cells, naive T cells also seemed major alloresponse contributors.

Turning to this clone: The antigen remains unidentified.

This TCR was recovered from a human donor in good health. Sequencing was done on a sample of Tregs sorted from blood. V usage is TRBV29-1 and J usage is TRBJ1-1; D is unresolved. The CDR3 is CSVRTGGDTEAFF. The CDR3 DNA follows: TGCAGCGTGAGGACGGGCGGGGACACTGAAGCTTTCTTT.